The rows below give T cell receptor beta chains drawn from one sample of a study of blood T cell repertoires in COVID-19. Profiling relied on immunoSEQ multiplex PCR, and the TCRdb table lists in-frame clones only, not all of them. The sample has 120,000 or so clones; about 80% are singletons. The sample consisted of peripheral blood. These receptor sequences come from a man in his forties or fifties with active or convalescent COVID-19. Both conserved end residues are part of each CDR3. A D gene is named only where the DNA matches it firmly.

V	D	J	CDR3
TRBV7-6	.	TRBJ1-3	CASSSIDTVSGNTIYF
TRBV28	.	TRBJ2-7	CASTRADEQYF
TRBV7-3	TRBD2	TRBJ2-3	CASSSGMRTDTQYF
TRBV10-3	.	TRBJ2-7	CAISDRNSYEQYF
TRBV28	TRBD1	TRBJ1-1	CASGRQGFETEAFF
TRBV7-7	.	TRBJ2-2	CASSSLEGGNTGELFF
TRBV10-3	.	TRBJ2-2	CAISERGQLNTGELFF
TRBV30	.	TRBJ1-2	CAWSVQYGYTF
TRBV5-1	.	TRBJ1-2	CASGGPNYGYTF
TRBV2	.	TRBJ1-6	CASSPGGRSPLHF
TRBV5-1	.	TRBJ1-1	CASSLRGATEAFF
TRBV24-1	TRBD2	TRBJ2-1	CATSDFGLAGGRGEQFF
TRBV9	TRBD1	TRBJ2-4	CASSGWDSTKNIQYF
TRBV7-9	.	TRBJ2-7	CASSSRFSYEQYF
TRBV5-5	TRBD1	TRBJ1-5	CASSLGGGGQPQHF